These 24 T cell receptor beta chains came from one sample sequenced in a study of response to subunit inactivated influenza vaccine. TCRdb recomputed calls from the RT-PCR reads with MiXCR, one row per CDR3 protein. The profile shows about 500,000 distinct CDR3 sequences, about 15% of them singletons. The sequencing used CD4+ T cells sorted from PBMCs, collected around 25 months after vaccination. Every receptor here comes from a man aged 50 to 69 who received an inactivated influenza vaccine.

The genes are TRBV29-1 and TRBJ1-2, with TRBD1 matching 8 bases. Germline V gene data show CDR1 as SQVTM and CDR2 as ANQGSEA. This CDR3 has 13 amino acids. Unmatched junction bases numbered 5, after V lost 6 bases and J lost 2 bases. The CDR3 protein is CSVDGQGNYGYTF. CDR3 sequence (DNA): TGCAGCGTCGACGGACAGGGAAACTATGGCTACACCTTC.

The V call is TRBV20-1, the J call TRBJ2-7; 13 positions agree with TRBD2. The germline V gene has CDR1 DFQATT and CDR2 SNEGSKA (reference sequence). CDR3 length: 15 amino acids. V dropped 0 bases and J dropped 6; count of bases not matched to a gene: 5. The CDR3 protein is CSARDLGTSGTEQYF. The CDR3 bases are TGCAGTGCTAGAGATTTGGGGACTAGCGGGACCGAGCAGTACTTC.

In its sample, this clonotype was seen once. This rearrangement joins TRBV4-3 to TRBJ2-1; D is uncertain. Deletions cut 5 bases from V and 6 bases from J, with 17 bases between. CDR1 LGHNA and CDR2 YSLEER come from the germline V gene. The CDR3 spans 15 residues. The CDR3 DNA reads as TGCGCCAGCAGCATAACATACCCCGAGAGCAATGAGCAGTTCTTC. Protein sequence: CASSITYPESNEQFF.

The chain is built from TRBV6-1 and TRBJ2-7; D not resolved. Between the trimmed V and J ends, which lost 6 bases and 3 bases, there was a span of 15 bases. From germline, CDR1 is MNHNS and CDR2 SASEGT. The CDR3 totals 14 residues. CDR3 in amino acids: CASRPKTSYYEQYF. The CDR3 DNA is TGTGCCAGCAGGCCCAAGACTTCCTACTACGAGCAGTACTTC.

This clonotype was seen ten or more times. The V gene is TRBV6-1, the J gene TRBJ2-7; 8 bases are a match to TRBD1. The CDR3 is 14 residues long. Germline-derived CDR1 and CDR2 are MNHNS and SASEGT. Trimming removed 6 bases from V and 0 bases from J; junction bases left unmatched: 4. The CDR3 spells CASSRQGSSYEQYF. As DNA, the CDR3 is TGTGCCAGCAGCCGACAGGGGAGCTCCTACGAGCAGTACTTC.

This clonotype was seen a few times. The rearrangement joins TRBV29-1 to TRBJ2-3, with D perhaps matching TRBD1 or TRBD2 (6 bases each). The CDR3 spans 14 residues. The germline CDR1 and CDR2 sequences are SQVTM and ANQGSEA. Between the trimmed V and J ends, which lost 7 bases and 1 base, there was a span of 15 bases. The CDR3, as DNA: TGCAGCGGTAAGCCGGGGGCCGGCACAGATACGCAGTATTTT. Translated, it gives CSGKPGAGTDTQYF.

The rearrangement uses TRBV4-2 and TRBJ2-7, with 12 nucleotides matching TRBD2. Germline-derived CDR1 and CDR2 are LGHNA and YNFKEQ. The CDR3 runs 17 residues. V gave up 0 bases and J gave up 4 bases; unmatched junction bases: 7. CDR3: CASSQDGLAGGLYEQYF. The CDR3 DNA reads as TGTGCCAGCAGCCAAGACGGCCTAGCGGGAGGGTTATACGAGCAGTACTTC.

V and J are TRBV7-2 and TRBJ2-7, with D possibly matching TRBD2 (6 bases). V lost 5 bases to trimming and J lost 4 bases, with 21 bases between them. CDR1 and CDR2 from the germline V gene are SGHTA and FQGNSA. The CDR3 has 16 residues. The CDR3 region is CASSRSSSAGFYEQYF. The CDR3 DNA sequence: TGTGCCAGCAGCCGGTCTTCGTCGGCGGGGTTTTACGAGCAGTACTTC. Full variable domain (missing parts from reference TRBV7-2 and TRBJ2-7): GAGVSQSPSNKVTEKGKDVELRCDPISGHTALYWYRQSLGQGLEFLIYFQGNSAPDKSGLPSDRFSAERTGGSVSTLTIQRTQQEDSAVYLCASSRSSSAGFYEQYFGPGTRLTVT.

The table lists this clonotype with many counts. For the CDR3, the DNA is TGCGCCAGCAGCAGCCGGGACAACTACGAGCAGTACTTC. Translation gives CASSSRDNYEQYF. The gene calls are TRBV5-1 and TRBJ2-7, with D maybe TRBD1 (6 bases). The CDR3 length is 13 residues. V lost 4 bases and J 3 bases, leaving 11 bases between the germline ends. CDR1 and CDR2 from the germline V gene are SGHRS and YFSETQ.

This clonotype was seen only a few times. Here the CDR3 DNA reads TGCAGTGCCAAGACCCAAGATTATAGCAATCAGCCCCAGCATTTT. It translates to CSAKTQDYSNQPQHF. The chain recombines TRBV20-1 with TRBJ1-5, with D hard to call. Trimming took off 6 bases at V and 0 bases at J, with 15 bases between the two ends. The CDR3 is made up of 15 amino acids. Germline assignment: CDR1 DFQATT and CDR2 SNEGSKA (reference sequence).

The chain uses TRBV9 and TRBJ2-2; D might be TRBD2 (6 bases). From germline, CDR1 is SGDLS and CDR2 YYNGEE. The CDR3 totals 16 residues. The germline V and J ends were trimmed by 0 bases and 6 bases, with 15 bases remaining between them. The CDR3 DNA is TGTGCCAGCAGCGTAGAGGCGGGGTCGAGGTCCGGGGAGCTGTTTTTT. This translates into CASSVEAGSRSGELFF.

The chain joins TRBV7-8 to TRBJ2-1, with D perhaps assigned TRBD1 or TRBD2 (6 bases each). V was pared by 1 base and J by 8 bases, with 18 bases between. Looked up from germline, CDR1 is SGHVS and CDR2 is FQNEAQ. This CDR3 region has 16 residues. The CDR3 nucleotides read TGTGCCAGCAGCTTAGGAAGGGGGGCAGGGAGGTATGAGCAGTTCTTC. It is translated as CASSLGRGAGRYEQFF.

This rearrangement joins TRBV5-1 to TRBJ2-1; either TRBD1 or TRBD2 may supply D (5 bases each). The germline V gene encodes CDR1 SGHRS and CDR2 YFSETQ. The CDR3 runs 14 residues. Trimming took off 0 bases at V and 6 bases at J, with 10 bases between the two ends. This CDR3 reads CASSLVFGTNEQFF. Here the CDR3 DNA reads TGCGCCAGCAGCTTGGTGTTCGGGACCAATGAGCAGTTCTTC.

This clonotype was detected a few times. The chain links TRBV25-1 to TRBJ2-3; 8 positions match TRBD2. CDR1 and CDR2 from the germline V gene are MGHDK and SYGVNS. V gave up 3 bases and J gave up 3 bases; unmatched junction bases: 5. The CDR3 is 15 residues long. CDR3 sequence: CASSDGGLATDTQYF. CDR3 sequence (DNA): TGTGCCAGCAGTGATGGCGGACTAGCTACAGATACGCAGTATTTT.

This clonotype was picked up many times. V and J are TRBV14 and TRBJ2-7, with D perhaps being TRBD1 or TRBD2 (5 bases each). There are 10 residues in the CDR3. Trimming left V 8 bases short and J 13 bases short, with 15 bases between. Per the germline V gene, CDR1 is SGHDN and CDR2 is FVKESK. The CDR3 DNA is TGTGCCAGCTTAAAGGGACCCTACTACTTC. It specifies CASLKGPYYF.

This CDR3 is CASRGTGTSGSLSYNEQFF. The CDR3 region has the DNA TGTGCCAGCAGGGGGACCGGGACTAGCGGGAGTTTATCCTACAATGAGCAGTTCTTC. The chain joins TRBV6-1 to TRBJ2-1, with 14 bases identical to TRBD2. CDR1 is MNHNS and CDR2 is SASEGT in the germline V gene. The V and J ends lost 6 bases and 1 base, in that order; junction bases with no gene match: 11. The CDR3 runs to 19 residues.

The chain recombines TRBV5-1 with TRBJ2-5; the D gene is possibly TRBD2 (6 bases). The length of the CDR3 is 15 residues. CDR1 SGHRS and CDR2 YFSETQ come from the germline V gene. V lost 2 bases and J lost 5, with 16 bases in between. CDR3 amino acids: CASSLGPRETETQYF. CDR3 nucleotide sequence: TGCGCCAGCAGCTTAGGCCCCCGGGAGACGGAGACCCAGTACTTC.

The chain is built from TRBV21-1 and TRBJ2-2. TRBV21-1 is tagged as a pseudogene. The CDR3 spans 14 residues. CDR3 DNA sequence: TGTGCCAGCCCCTTGACACCTCTCACCGGGGAGCTGTTTTTT. Protein product: CASPLTPLTGELFF.

This chain uses TRBV15 with TRBJ1-5, with no clear D. The CDR3 is 14 amino acids. V lost 1 base to trimming and J lost 3 bases, with 7 bases between them. CDR1 and CDR2 (germline): LNHNV, YYDKDF (reference sequence). CDR3 bases: TGTGCCACCAGCAGAGCCGGTTCCAATCAGCCCCAGCATTTT. Translated: CATSRAGSNQPQHF.

The gene calls are TRBV2 and TRBJ2-1, with 7 bases fitting TRBD1. CDR3 size: 14 residues. J lost 5 bases, V lost 6 bases, and 7 bases had no gene match. From germline, CDR1 is SNHLY and CDR2 FYNNEI. The CDR3 reads CASRLGTDNNEQFF. The CDR3 DNA is TGTGCCAGCAGGCTGGGGACAGATAACAATGAGCAGTTCTTC.

The chain joins TRBV5-1 to TRBJ2-4; D unresolved. Trimming stripped 0 bases from V and 7 bases from J, with 17 bases between. Germline assignment: CDR1 SGHRS and CDR2 YFSETQ. The CDR3 has 16 residues. This CDR3 is CASSLAPTPVGNIQYF. The CDR3 DNA reads TGCGCCAGCAGCTTGGCCCCGACACCCGTGGGTAACATTCAGTACTTC.

The chain has TRBV7-2 and TRBJ1-2; 8 nucleotides agree with TRBD1. CDR3 length: 14 amino acids. After removal of 5 bases from V and 7 bases from J, the junction contained 9 bases not matched to a gene. CDR1 is SGHTA, CDR2 FQGNSA, per germline. The CDR3 region is CASSQTRTGSGYTF. The CDR3 nucleotides are TGTGCCAGCAGCCAGACCCGGACAGGGAGTGGCTACACCTTC.

In its sample, this clonotype was seen a few times. The CDR3 nucleotides are TGCAGTGCTAGATCTACTAGCGGTGAAGATACGCAGTATTTT. Its translation is CSARSTSGEDTQYF. V and J are TRBV20-1 and TRBJ2-3; 8 nucleotides align to TRBD2. The CDR3 loop spans 14 amino acids. CDR1 is DFQATT, CDR2 SNEGSKA, per germline (reference sequence). V was pared by 2 bases and J by 5 bases, with 6 bases of the junction left unmatched.

This clonotype has just a few counts. This chain uses TRBV20-1 with TRBJ2-1; 12 nucleotides match TRBD2. Looked up from germline, CDR1 is DFQATT and CDR2 is SNEGSKA (reference sequence). Losses at the gene ends were 2 bases for V and 9 bases for J; bases not matched to a gene: 5. The CDR3 is 14 amino acids. The CDR3 region has the DNA TGCAGTGCTAGAACTAGCGGGGGGTGGGGTGAGCAGTTCTTC. Protein sequence: CSARTSGGWGEQFF.